The 5 T cell receptor beta chains reported below all come from one sample, sequenced in a study of Graves' ophthalmopathy and Graves' hyperthyroidism (dated by TCRdb to 2016 to 2019). For sequencing, an Illumina HiSeq 2000 was employed. TCR beta CDR3 regions were amplified from RNA transcripts for repertoire sequencing. HTBI primers and the Qiagen OneStep RT-PCR kit were used in a first-round RT-PCR, which was followed by a second-round multiplex PCR, size selection and purification. TCRdb reprocessing: public reads trimmed at Q25 with fastp, clones called with MiXCR, in-frame beta chains kept. Each CDR3 protein appears once, grouped with its most common genes and DNA. The table for this sample lists over a million distinct CDR3 sequences; about two fifths of them were counted only once. The ten largest clones add up to 8.5% to 14% of the sample. Source material: peripheral blood or thyroid tissue (not recorded which). The receptors here all came from an adult man with Graves' hyperthyroidism.

Many counts were recorded for this clonotype. This chain connects TRBV6-5 to TRBJ1-5, with D hard to call. Between the trimmed V and J ends, which lost 7 bases and 6 bases, there was a span of 13 bases. The CDR3 covers 13 residues. The germline CDR1 and CDR2 sequences are MNHEY and SVGAGI. Here the CDR3 reads CASKVSVVQPQHF. CDR3 nucleotide sequence: TGTGCCAGCAAGGTGTCAGTCGTTCAGCCCCAGCATTTT.

As regards this clonotype: A read error is possible here, since a much larger clone lies one base away. The chain has TRBV7-2 and TRBJ2-5; D may be TRBD2 (5 bases). This CDR3 has 15 residues. CDR1 and CDR2 (germline): SGHTA, FQGNSA. The CDR3 loop reads CASSLARAGGESQYF. For the CDR3, the DNA is TGTGCCAGCAGCTTAGCCCGGGCGGGCGGAGAGTCCCAGTACTTC.

This clonotype turned up a few times. J is TRBJ2-2 and V is TRBV7-2; D unclear. This CDR3 has 16 amino acids. CDR1 is SGHTA and CDR2 is FQGNSA in the germline V gene. Trimming left V 1 base short and J 0 bases short, with 9 bases between. The CDR3 is CASSLGVRANTGELFF. CDR3 bases: TGTGCCAGCAGCTTAGGGGTTAGGGCGAACACCGGGGAGCTGTTTTTT.

The CDR3 sequence is CAIRAGAGPGTGNTIYF. Here the CDR3 DNA reads TGTGCCATCAGGGCGGGGGCGGGACCCGGGACTGGAAACACCATATATTTT. The chain recombines TRBV10-3 with TRBJ1-3; possible D gene TRBD1, 6 bases. Germline V gene sequence: CDR1 ENHRY, CDR2 SYGVKD. The germline V and J ends were trimmed by 6 bases and 2 bases, with 20 bases remaining between them. CDR3 length: 17 amino acids.

The chain uses TRBV20-1 and TRBJ2-7; a possible D gene is TRBD2 (6 bases). Germline V CDR1 and CDR2: DFQATT, SNEGSKA (reference sequence). The CDR3 totals 13 residues. V was trimmed by 5 bases and J by 3 bases, leaving 14 bases between them. The CDR3, as DNA: TGCAGTGCTGCTCCCGGGAGTAACTACGAGCAGTACTTC. The encoded protein is CSAAPGSNYEQYF.